Ten or more counts support the clone carrying this TCR beta chain. The antigen remains unidentified. This sample stems from a study of T cells in Graves' hyperthyroidism and ophthalmopathy. Study-wide results and caveats: Clonotypes that were expanded in thyroid above 0.001 mostly appeared in blood too.

Amplified regions were TCR beta CDR3 sequences from RNA transcripts. The HTBI primer set served for first-round RT-PCR of the TCR CDR3. TCRdb re-called the multiplex PCR reads with MiXCR, one entry per CDR3 protein. Seen here are 450,000 to 650,000 distinct CDR3 sequences, around 21% observed once, and the top ten hold 26%. The ends lost 6 bases at V and 6 bases at J; junction bases unmatched: 14. Germline V lookup: CDR1 MDHEN, CDR2 SYDVKM. The length of the CDR3 is 16 residues. Diagnosing involved the use of clinical symptoms, serum thyroxine and TRAb, thyroid ultrasound and orbital computed tomography. Around 10 ml fresh peripheral blood yielded the PBMCs.

The gene calls are TRBV28 and TRBJ2-7, with 10 bases fitting TRBD1. The sequence was obtained from a man aged 18 to 29 with Graves' hyperthyroidism. The sequencing sample was made of blood. CDR3 DNA sequence: TGTGCCAGCAGACCTCTGCCGGGACAGGGGACCCCCGAGCAGTACTTC. Translation: CASRPLPGQGTPEQYF.